This entry lists 4 T cell receptor beta chains sequenced from one sample in a study of shared clonotypes between healthy human individuals. Clones were sequenced by immunoSEQ multiplex PCR, and TCRdb holds only the in-frame ones, with some missing. The profile covers approximately 1,500,000 clones, with more than 95% appearing a single time and over 1% taken by the ten largest. Sequencing input: naive CD4+ T cells sorted from blood. Subset given: CD45RA+ positively selected. Receptors originate from a man aged 25-45 years in good health.

The V call is TRBV4-1, the J call TRBJ1-5, with TRBD1 matching 10 bases. The CDR3 is 16 residues long. After removal of 2 bases from V and 4 bases from J, the junction contained 5 bases not matched to a gene. Germline V gives CDR1 MGHRA, CDR2 YSYEKL. The chain's CDR3 is CASSQPGQGSNQPQHF. CDR3 DNA: TGCGCCAGCAGCCAACCGGGACAGGGGAGTAATCAGCCCCAGCATTTT.

V gene TRBV2 combines with J gene TRBJ2-7; no firm D call. The CDR3 loop spans 12 amino acids. V lost 7 bases, J lost 0 bases, and 7 bases lay in between. In germline, CDR1 is SNHLY, CDR2 FYNNEI. The CDR3 here is CASTANSYEQYF. CDR3 in DNA: TGTGCCAGCACCGCTAACTCCTACGAGCAGTACTTC.

A single count supports this clone. The chain is built from TRBV2 and TRBJ2-3; a weak D match, TRBD2 (6 bases). Germline-derived CDR1 and CDR2 are SNHLY and FYNNEI. V lost 4 bases and J 1 base, leaving 9 bases between the germline ends. CDR3 length equals 14 residues. This CDR3 is CASSGRVGTDTQYF. The CDR3 DNA reads TGTGCCAGCAGTGGGAGGGTTGGCACAGATACGCAGTATTTT.

Remarks on this clone: The same CDR3 arises from other DNA sequences in this sample as well. V is TRBV28 and J is TRBJ2-2; 7 nucleotides match TRBD1. V was pared by 5 bases and J by 1 base, with 4 bases of the junction left unmatched. The CDR3 runs to 15 residues. The germline V gene has CDR1 MDHEN and CDR2 SYDVKM. CDR3 bases: TGTGCCAGCAGTAGAGGGGGCTGGAACACCGGGGAGCTGTTTTTT. Amino acid sequence: CASSRGGWNTGELFF.